The 5 T cell receptor beta chains below were found in one sample sequenced in a study of cytomegalovirus exposure and HLA in healthy donors. Primers for the PCR totalled 60 Vbeta and 13 Jbeta. Repertoires were generated with immunoSEQ multiplex PCR, while TCRdb's copy carries only in-frame clones and drops some. The table shows about 160,000 clones, with 75% to 85% occurring only once. Sequencing was done on a sample of PBMCs. Every receptor here comes from a woman younger than 35 in good health and CMV-seronegative.

CDR3 loop: CASSLESGAEAFF. CDR3 coding DNA: TGTGCCAGCAGCTTAGAGTCAGGGGCTGAAGCTTTCTTT. The chain joins TRBV7-3 to TRBJ1-1; tentative D call: TRBD1 (6 bases). Per germline, CDR1 SGHTA and CDR2 FQGTGA. The CDR3 extends over 13 amino acids. The V end lost 2 bases, the J end lost 6 bases, and 10 bases lay between the germline ends. The full variable domain, rest sourced from reference TRBV7-3 and TRBJ1-1, is GAGVSQTPSNKVTEKGKYVELRCDPISGHTALYWYRQSLGQGPEFLIYFQGTGAADDSGLPNDRFFAVRPEGSVSTLKIQRTERGDSAVYLCASSLESGAEAFFGQGTRLTVV.

The chain uses TRBV5-5 and TRBJ2-7, with a weak D call TRBD2 (5 bases). CDR1 is SGHKS, CDR2 YYEKEE, per germline (reference sequence). CDR3 length equals 17 residues. V lost 0 bases and J lost 0, with 16 bases in between. As DNA, the CDR3 is TGTGCCAGCAGCTTGGCCGGGGTCAGGTTAGGCTCCTACGAGCAGTACTTC. It specifies CASSLAGVRLGSYEQYF.

This chain links TRBV29-1 with TRBJ2-5; 7 nucleotides align to TRBD2. The CDR3 runs 14 residues. CDR1 is SQVTM and CDR2 is ANQGSEA in the germline V gene. The V gene end was trimmed by 4 bases and the J gene end by 0 bases; junction bases not matched to a gene: 5. The CDR3 sequence: CSVVSSGHQETQYF. The CDR3 bases are TGCAGCGTTGTTTCTAGCGGCCACCAAGAGACCCAGTACTTC.

This clone was detected a few times. The V call is TRBV6-1, the J call TRBJ2-5, with 12 bases identical to TRBD1. V lost 8 bases and J lost 5; bases outside the gene matches: 9. Looked up from germline, CDR1 is MNHNS and CDR2 is SASEGT. The CDR3 loop spans 15 amino acids. The CDR3 protein is CASPWWDRGPETQYF. DNA for the CDR3: TGTGCCAGCCCCTGGTGGGACAGGGGGCCGGAGACCCAGTACTTC.

The chain joins TRBV4-1 to TRBJ2-2; 12 nucleotides align to TRBD2. V shed 3 bases and J 4 bases; nucleotides not matched to a gene: 6. The CDR3 runs 17 residues. In germline, CDR1 is MGHRA, CDR2 YSYEKL. The CDR3 spells CASSHTTSGGRTGELFF. CDR3 DNA sequence: TGCGCCAGCAGCCATACGACTAGCGGGGGACGCACCGGGGAGCTGTTTTTT.